The sequence of this TCR beta chain was determined in a study of blood T cell repertoires in COVID-19. The table came from immunoSEQ multiplex PCR; TCRdb's copy has only in-frame clones and leaves some out. The sample shows roughly 100,000 clones, approximately 84% of them seen only once. Germline V gene data show CDR1 as MNHEY and CDR2 as SVGAGI. V shed 6 bases and J 6 bases; nucleotides not matched to a gene: 4. The CDR3 covers 14 residues. The chain is built from TRBV6-5 and TRBJ2-3, with 12 bases matching TRBD1. This clonotype was sampled from a man aged 40-49 years with active or convalescent COVID-19. Material: peripheral blood. CDR3 in amino acids: CASRGTGGADTQYF. Written as DNA, the CDR3 is TGTGCCAGCAGAGGGACAGGGGGCGCGGATACGCAGTATTTT.